This T cell receptor beta chain appears in the sequencing data of a study of graft-versus-host responses after intestinal transplantation. Across the whole study: Multivisceral, liver-intestinal, or isolated intestinal transplants were given to recipients.

TCRdb's table, derived via immunoSEQ multiplex PCR, lists solely in-frame clones and lacks some. The sample holds about 57,000 clones, approximately 90% seen once. Details on this clone: Its antigen is not known.

The CDR3 spans 15 residues. Germline V gene sequence: CDR1 SGHTA, CDR2 FQGNSA. V trimming: 4 bases; J trimming: 8 bases; junction bases outside the gene matches: 8. The study's findings and limits: Some GvH clones appeared in ileal mucosa or blood before recipient bone marrow.

The clonotype comes from a human patient who received an intestinal transplant, so some T cells may come from the graft donor. This sequence joins TRBV7-2 and TRBJ1-6; TRBD1 matches 7 bases. Sequencing used PBMCs, obtained 26 days after transplant. CDR3 DNA: TGTGCCAGCAGCTCGGAAGGACAGGCGGATTCACCCCTCCACTTT. This sequence encodes CASSSEGQADSPLHF. The full variable domain, its missing parts supplied by reference TRBV7-2 and TRBJ1-6, is GAGVSQSPSNKVTEKGKDVELRCDPISGHTALYWYRQSLGQGLEFLIYFQGNSAPDKSGLPSDRFSAERTGGSVSTLTIQRTQQEDSAVYLCASSSEGQADSPLHFGNGTRLTVT.